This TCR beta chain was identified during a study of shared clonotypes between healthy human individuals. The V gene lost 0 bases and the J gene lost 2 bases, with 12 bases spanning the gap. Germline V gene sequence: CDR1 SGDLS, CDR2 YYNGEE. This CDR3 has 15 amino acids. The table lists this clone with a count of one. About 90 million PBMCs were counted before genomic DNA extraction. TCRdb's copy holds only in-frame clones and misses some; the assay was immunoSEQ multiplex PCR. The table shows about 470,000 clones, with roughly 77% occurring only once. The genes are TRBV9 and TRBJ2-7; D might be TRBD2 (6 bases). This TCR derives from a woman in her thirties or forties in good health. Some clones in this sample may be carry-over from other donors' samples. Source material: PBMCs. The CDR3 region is CASSVEGLSPYEQYF. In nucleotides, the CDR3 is TGTGCCAGCAGCGTAGAGGGACTCTCCCCCTACGAGCAGTACTTC.